This entry concerns a single T cell receptor beta chain. Its antigen is unknown. The data originate from a study of post-analysis software for immune sequencing data. Notes on the study in general: Batch-mates among the samples co-clustered strongly by F measure. Elevated frequency relative to controls characterized roughly five TRBV segments in patients, TRBV5-6, TRBV5-1 and TRBV20-1 among them.

Built from TCR beta cDNA, the libraries had unique molecular identifiers in them. From the PCR reads, TCRdb called clonotypes with MiXCR, one entry per CDR3 protein. Among fewer than 850,000 distinct CDR3 sequences listed, less than 35% were seen once. The germline V and J ends were trimmed by 4 bases and 7 bases, with 11 bases remaining between them. The CDR3 loop spans 13 amino acids. The germline V gene has CDR1 DFQATT and CDR2 SNEGSKA (reference sequence). Input material: blood. The rearrangement joins TRBV20-1 to TRBJ1-6, with D possibly TRBD1 on 5 matching bases. The sequence was obtained from a girl between 10 and 17 years old with multiple sclerosis. The CDR3 loop reads CSAKRGYNSPLHF. CDR3 nucleotides: TGCAGTGCTAAAAGGGGTTACAATTCACCCCTCCACTTT.